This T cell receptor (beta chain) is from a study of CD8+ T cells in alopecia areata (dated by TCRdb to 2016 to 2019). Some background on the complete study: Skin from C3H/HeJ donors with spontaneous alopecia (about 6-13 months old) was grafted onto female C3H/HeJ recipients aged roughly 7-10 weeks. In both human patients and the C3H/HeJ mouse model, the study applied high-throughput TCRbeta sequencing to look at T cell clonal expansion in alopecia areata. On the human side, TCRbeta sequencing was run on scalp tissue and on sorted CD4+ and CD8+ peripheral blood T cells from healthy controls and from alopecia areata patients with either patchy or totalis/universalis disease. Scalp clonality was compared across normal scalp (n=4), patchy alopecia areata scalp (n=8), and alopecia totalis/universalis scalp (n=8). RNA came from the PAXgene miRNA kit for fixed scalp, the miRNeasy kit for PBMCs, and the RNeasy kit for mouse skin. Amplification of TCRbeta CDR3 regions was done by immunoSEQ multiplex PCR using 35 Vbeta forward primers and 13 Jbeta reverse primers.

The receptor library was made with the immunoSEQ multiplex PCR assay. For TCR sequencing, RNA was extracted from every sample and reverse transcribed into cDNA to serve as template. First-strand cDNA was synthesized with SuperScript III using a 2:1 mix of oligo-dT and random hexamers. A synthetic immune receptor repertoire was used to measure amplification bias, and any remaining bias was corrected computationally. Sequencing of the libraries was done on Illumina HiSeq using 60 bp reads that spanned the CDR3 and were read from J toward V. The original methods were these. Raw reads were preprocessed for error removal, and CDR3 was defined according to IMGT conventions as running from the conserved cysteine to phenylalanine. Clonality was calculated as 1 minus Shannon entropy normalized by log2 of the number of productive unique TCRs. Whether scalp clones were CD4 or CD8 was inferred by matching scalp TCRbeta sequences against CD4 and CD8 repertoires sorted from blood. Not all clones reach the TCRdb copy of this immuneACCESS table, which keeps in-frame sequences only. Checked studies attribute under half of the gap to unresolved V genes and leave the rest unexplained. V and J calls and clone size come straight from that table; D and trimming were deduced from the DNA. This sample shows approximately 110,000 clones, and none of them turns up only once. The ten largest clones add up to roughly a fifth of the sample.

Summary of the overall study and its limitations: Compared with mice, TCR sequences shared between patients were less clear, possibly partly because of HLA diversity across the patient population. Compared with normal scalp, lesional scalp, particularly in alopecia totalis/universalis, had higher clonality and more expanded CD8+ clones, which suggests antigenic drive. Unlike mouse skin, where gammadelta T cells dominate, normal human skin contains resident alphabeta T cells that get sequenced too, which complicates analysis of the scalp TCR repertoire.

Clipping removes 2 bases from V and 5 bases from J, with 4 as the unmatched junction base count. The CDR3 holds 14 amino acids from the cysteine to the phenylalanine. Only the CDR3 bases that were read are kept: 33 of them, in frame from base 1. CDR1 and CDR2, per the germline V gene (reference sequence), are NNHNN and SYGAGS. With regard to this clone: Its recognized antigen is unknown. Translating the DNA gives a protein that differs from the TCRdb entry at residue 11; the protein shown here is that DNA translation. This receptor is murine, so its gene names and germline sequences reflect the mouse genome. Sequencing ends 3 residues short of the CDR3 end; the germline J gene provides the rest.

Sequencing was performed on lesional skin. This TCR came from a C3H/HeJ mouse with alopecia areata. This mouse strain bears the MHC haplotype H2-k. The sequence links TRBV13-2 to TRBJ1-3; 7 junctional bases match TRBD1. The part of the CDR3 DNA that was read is TGTGCCAGCGGTGAGGGGGACAGACGAAATACG. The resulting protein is CASGEGDRRNT. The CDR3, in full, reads CASGEGDRRNTLYF.